This T cell receptor beta chain was sequenced in a study of T cells in Graves' hyperthyroidism and ophthalmopathy. Broader study findings: Ophthalmopathy was distinguished from stable hyperthyroidism by 13 V-J signatures. Ophthalmopathy onset followed model prediction by a median approximately six months.

Germline CDR1 ENHRY, CDR2 SYGVKD. The CDR3 runs 13 residues. Of note for this clonotype: The antigen is undetermined. Mismatch with germline at one junction end may stem from a read error.

Subjects aged 18 to 65 presented with newly diagnosed hyperthyroidism of less than 2 months' duration. Diagnostic decisions used clinical symptoms, serum thyroxine and TRAb, thyroid ultrasound and orbital computed tomography. TCR beta CDR3 regions were amplified from RNA transcripts. The HTBI set primed first-round TCR CDR3 RT-PCR. One entry per CDR3 protein results from TCRdb running MiXCR on the multiplex PCR reads. In the table there are 80,000 to 100,000 distinct CDR3 sequences, roughly 40% of which are singletons. The chain joins TRBV10-3 to TRBJ1-5, with D uncertain. The origin of this receptor is a woman in her twenties or thirties with Graves' hyperthyroidism. Sequencing was done on a sample of peripheral blood or thyroid tissue (not recorded which). The CDR3 protein is CAITRGLGQPRHF. CDR3 in DNA: TGTGCCATCACGCGAGGATTGGGTCAGCCCCGGCATTTT.